The rows below give T cell receptor beta chains drawn from one sample of a study of shared clonotypes between healthy human individuals. TCRdb keeps only in-frame clones here, not all; method: immunoSEQ multiplex PCR. The sample carries about 470,000 clones, about 76% recorded once. Material: PBMCs. The receptors come from a woman in her thirties or forties in good health. Some clones in this sample may be carry-over from other donors' samples. Each CDR3 is given with its conserved first and last residue. A D gene is named only where the DNA matches it firmly. Clone size is shown for a subset of rows, as once, few, many or a class of expanded clone.

CDR3 length	clone size	D gene	V gene	J gene	CDR3 DNA	CDR3 protein
14	NA	TRBD1	TRBV10-3	TRBJ2-7	TGTGCCATCAGCGGACAGGGGGGTTTTGGGGAGCAGTACTTC	CAISGQGGFGEQYF
14	once	NA	TRBV30	TRBJ2-7	TGTGCCTGGAGCCCTCGCCAGCGGTCCTACGAGCAGTACTTC	CAWSPRQRSYEQYF
12	NA	NA	TRBV7-7	TRBJ2-7	TGTGCCAGCAGCAATAGCGGCCGGGAGCAGTACTTC	CASSNSGREQYF
15	NA	TRBD2	TRBV7-8	TRBJ2-3	TGTGCCAGCAGCCCCCCCAGGGGACTAGCGTATACGCAGTATTTT	CASSPPRGLAYTQYF
19	NA	NA	TRBV4-3	TRBJ1-3	TGCGCCAGCAGCCAAGATCTTCCCGCCTCCTTATACTCTGGAAACACCATATATTTT	CASSQDLPASLYSGNTIYF
15	few	NA	TRBV5-4	TRBJ1-2	TGTGCCAGCAGCATCGGGACAAACACTAACTATGGCTACACCTTC	CASSIGTNTNYGYTF
15	NA	TRBD1	TRBV7-9	TRBJ1-4	TGTGCCAGCAGCTTAGAAGGGGGCACTAATGAAAAACTGTTTTTT	CASSLEGGTNEKLFF
17	NA	TRBD1	TRBV11-2	TRBJ1-3	TGTGCCAGCAGCTTACCCCGGACAGGGGGTTCTGGAAACACCATATATTTT	CASSLPRTGGSGNTIYF
19	NA	TRBD2	TRBV5-1	TRBJ2-3	TGCGCCAGCAGCTTGGTGGGGACTAGCGGGAGGTTGCTCACAGATACGCAGTATTTT	CASSLVGTSGRLLTDTQYF
15	NA	TRBD1	TRBV10-3	TRBJ1-5	TGTGCCATCAGTACCGGGACAGGGTTTATCCAGCCCCAGCATTTT	CAISTGTGFIQPQHF
14	NA	NA	TRBV5-1	TRBJ2-7	TGCGCCAGCAGCACTGAGGCAGGGAACTACGAGCAGTACTTC	CASSTEAGNYEQYF
14	few	TRBD2	TRBV18	TRBJ2-7	TGTGCCAGCTCAACACTAGCGGGAGTGGACGAGCAGTACTTC	CASSTLAGVDEQYF
12	many	NA	TRBV5-1	TRBJ1-2	TGCGCCAGCAGCGGGTACGGCTATGGCTACACCTTC	CASSGYGYGYTF
14	NA	NA	TRBV5-1	TRBJ2-3	TGCGCCAGCAGCCCGCGTTTAGTCACAGATACGCAGTATTTT	CASSPRLVTDTQYF
13	few	NA	TRBV28	TRBJ2-2	TGTGCCAGCAGTTTAGGGTACACCGGGGAGCTGTTTTTT	CASSLGYTGELFF
13	NA	TRBD1	TRBV5-4	TRBJ2-4	TGTGCCAGCAGCTTACAGGGGGACAACATTCAGTACTTC	CASSLQGDNIQYF
19	NA	TRBD2	TRBV10-3	TRBJ2-1	TGTGCCATCAGTGGTCAGACTAGCGGGAGCCCCGCTCCCCCAAATGAGCAGTTCTTC	CAISGQTSGSPAPPNEQFF
12	NA	NA	TRBV4-3	TRBJ1-2	TGCGCCAGCAGCCAATCAGGGGTCGGCTACACCTTC	CASSQSGVGYTF
12	once	TRBD1	TRBV5-4	TRBJ2-7	TGTGCCAGCAGCGATCACAGGGGCGAGCAGTACTTC	CASSDHRGEQYF
14	NA	NA	TRBV19	TRBJ1-1	TGTGCCAGTGCCCCCTCGGGGGGGGGCACTGAAGCTTTCTTT	CASAPSGGGTEAFF